Here is one T cell receptor (beta chain) with its context. Unique molecular identifiers were affixed to single, distinct cDNA molecules. TCRdb re-called the 5' RACE reads with MiXCR, one entry per CDR3 protein. The sample consists of more than 75,000 distinct CDR3 sequences, 13% of them appearing once. The sample is drawn from a study of early T cells in non-severe SARS-CoV-2 infection. Study background: Sequencing input comprised bulk RNA from unsorted whole blood; chain pairing was not available.

The origin of this receptor is an adult who was a healthcare worker with PCR-confirmed SARS-CoV-2 infection or an uninfected control (not recorded which). The sample consisted of whole blood.

The CDR3: CSVEGQKYEQYF. CDR3 nucleotides: TGCAGCGTTGAGGGACAGAAATACGAGCAGTACTTC. This chain joins TRBV29-1 and TRBJ2-7; 7 bases line up with TRBD1. Germline V gene lookup returns CDR1 SQVTM and CDR2 ANQGSEA. V shed 3 bases and J 4 bases; nucleotides not matched to a gene: 3. This CDR3 spans 12 amino acids.